One sample yielded the 3 T cell receptor beta chains listed below, sequenced in a study of blood T cells in healthy people across ages. Sample-barcoded 5' priming and a J-beta primer mix drove a second PCR of roughly 7 to 11 cycles. TCRdb used MiXCR to reprocess the 5' RACE reads, holding one entry per CDR3 protein. The sample shows 750,000 to 850,000 distinct CDR3 sequences, 25% of them seen only once. These data were likewise used in another study, on T cells of mothers and their children.

Sequencing was carried out using blood. Receptors originate from a boy aged 5-17 years in good health.

In its sample, this clonotype was seen a few times. V and J are TRBV6-2 or TRBV6-3 and TRBJ1-2; TRBD1 might be the D (6 bases). CDR3 length: 13 amino acids. Trimming took off 5 bases at V and 2 bases at J, with 9 bases between the two ends. In germline, CDR1 is MNHEY, CDR2 SVGEGT. The CDR3 nucleotides are TGTGCCAGCAGTAGACAGGCGAACTATGGCTACACCTTC. This codes for CASSRQANYGYTF.

The sample holds a few counts of this clonotype. The chain joins TRBV25-1 to TRBJ1-2; the match to TRBD1 covers 7 bases. Looked up from germline, CDR1 is MGHDK and CDR2 is SYGVNS. V was clipped by 2 bases and J by 6 bases; unmatched bases: 9. The CDR3 is made up of 15 amino acids. CDR3 sequence reads: CASSELGQILHGYTF. For the CDR3, the DNA is TGTGCCAGCAGTGAACTGGGACAGATTCTCCATGGCTACACCTTC.

The chain employs TRBV7-6 and TRBJ2-5; TRBD2 agrees at 11 bases. CDR3 length equals 14 residues. Germline CDR1 SGHVS, CDR2 FNYEAQ. V shed 6 bases, J shed 11 bases, and the junction held 11 bases outside the gene matches. CDR3 sequence: CASRPSGGSWEQYF. CDR3 DNA: TGTGCCAGCAGACCTAGCGGGGGGTCCTGGGAGCAGTACTTC. Based on the CDR3 plus reference TRBV7-6 and TRBJ2-5, the full variable domain is GAGVSQSPRYKVTKRGQDVALRCDPISGHVSLYWYRQALGQGPEFLTYFNYEAQQDKSGLPNDRFSAERPEGSISTLTIQRTEQRDSAMYRCASRPSGGSWEQYFGPGTRLLVL.